The clone carrying this T cell receptor (beta chain) is a singleton in its sample. The sample comes from a study of blood T cell repertoires in COVID-19. Sequenced by immunoSEQ multiplex PCR; TCRdb stores in-frame clones only, minus some. The profile shows about 160,000 clones, 65% to 85% of them singletons. Germline V lookup: CDR1 SGHDN, CDR2 FVKESK. V was clipped by 0 bases and J by 0 bases, with 11 bases between them. The CDR3 consists of 16 residues. The specimen sequenced was PBMCs or T cells enriched from blood (not recorded which). This sequence joins TRBV14 and TRBJ1-1; D is perhaps TRBD1 (5 bases). The TCR comes from a woman in her thirties or forties with acute COVID-19. CDR3 nucleotide sequence: TGTGCCAGCAGCCAAGATCGGGGGAGAATGAACACTGAAGCTTTCTTT. Translating gives CASSQDRGRMNTEAFF.